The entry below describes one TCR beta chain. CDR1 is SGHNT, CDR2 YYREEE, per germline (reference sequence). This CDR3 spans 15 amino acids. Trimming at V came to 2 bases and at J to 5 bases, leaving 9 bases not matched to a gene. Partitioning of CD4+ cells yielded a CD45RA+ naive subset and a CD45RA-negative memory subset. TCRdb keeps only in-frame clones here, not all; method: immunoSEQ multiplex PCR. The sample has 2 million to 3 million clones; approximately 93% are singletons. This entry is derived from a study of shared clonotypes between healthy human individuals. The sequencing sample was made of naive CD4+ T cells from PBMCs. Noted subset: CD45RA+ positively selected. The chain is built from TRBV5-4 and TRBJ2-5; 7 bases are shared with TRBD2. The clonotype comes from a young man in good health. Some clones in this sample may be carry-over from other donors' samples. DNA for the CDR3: TGTGCCAGCAGCTTTGGGGGAGGGCCGCAGGAGACCCAGTACTTC. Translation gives CASSFGGGPQETQYF. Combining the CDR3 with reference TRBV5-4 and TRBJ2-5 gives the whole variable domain ETGVTQSPTHLIKTRGQQVTLRCSSQSGHNTVSWYQQALGQGPQFIFQYYREEENGRGNFPPRFSGLQFPNYSSELNVNALELDDSALYLCASSFGGGPQETQYFGPGTRLLVL.